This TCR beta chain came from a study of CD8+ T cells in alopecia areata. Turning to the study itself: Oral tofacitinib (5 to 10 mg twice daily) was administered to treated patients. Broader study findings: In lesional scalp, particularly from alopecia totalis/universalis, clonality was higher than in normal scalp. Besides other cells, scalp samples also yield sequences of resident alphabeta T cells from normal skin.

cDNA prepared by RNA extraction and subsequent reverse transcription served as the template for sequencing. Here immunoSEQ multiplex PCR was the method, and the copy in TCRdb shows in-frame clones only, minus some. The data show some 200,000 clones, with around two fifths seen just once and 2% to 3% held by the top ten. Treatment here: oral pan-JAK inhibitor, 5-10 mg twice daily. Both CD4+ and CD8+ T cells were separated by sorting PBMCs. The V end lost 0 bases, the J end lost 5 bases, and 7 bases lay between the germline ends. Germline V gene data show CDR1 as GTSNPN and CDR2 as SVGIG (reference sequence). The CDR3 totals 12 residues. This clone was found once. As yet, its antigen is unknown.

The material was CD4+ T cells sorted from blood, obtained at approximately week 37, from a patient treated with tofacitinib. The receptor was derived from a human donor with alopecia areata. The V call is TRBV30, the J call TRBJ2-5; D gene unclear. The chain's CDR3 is CAWSVGSETQYF. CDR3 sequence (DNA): TGTGCCTGGAGTGTGGGTAGCGAGACCCAGTACTTC.